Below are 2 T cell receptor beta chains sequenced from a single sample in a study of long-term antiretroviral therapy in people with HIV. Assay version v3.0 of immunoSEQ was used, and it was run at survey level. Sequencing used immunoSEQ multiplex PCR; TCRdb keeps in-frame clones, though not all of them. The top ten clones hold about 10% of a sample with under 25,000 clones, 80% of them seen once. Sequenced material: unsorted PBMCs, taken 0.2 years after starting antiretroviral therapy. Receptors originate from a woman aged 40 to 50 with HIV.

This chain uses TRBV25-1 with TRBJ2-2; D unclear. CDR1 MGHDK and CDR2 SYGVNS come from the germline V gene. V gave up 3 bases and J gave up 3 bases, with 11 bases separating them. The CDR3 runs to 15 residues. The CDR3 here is CASSDIFRDTGELFF. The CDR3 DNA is TGTGCCAGCAGTGATATCTTCCGGGACACCGGGGAGCTGTTTTTT. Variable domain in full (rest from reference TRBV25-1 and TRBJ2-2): EADIYQTPRYLVIGTGKKITLECSQTMGHDKMYWYQQDPGMELHLIHYSYGVNSTEKGDLSSESTVSRIRTEHFPLTLESARPSHTSQYLCASSDIFRDTGELFFGEGSRLTVL.

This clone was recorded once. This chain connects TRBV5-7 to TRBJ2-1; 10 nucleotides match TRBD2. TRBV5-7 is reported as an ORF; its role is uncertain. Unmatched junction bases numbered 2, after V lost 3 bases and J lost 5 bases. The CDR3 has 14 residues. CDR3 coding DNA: TGTGCCAGCAGCTCCGGGACTAGCGACAATGAGCAGTTCTTC. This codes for CASSSGTSDNEQFF.